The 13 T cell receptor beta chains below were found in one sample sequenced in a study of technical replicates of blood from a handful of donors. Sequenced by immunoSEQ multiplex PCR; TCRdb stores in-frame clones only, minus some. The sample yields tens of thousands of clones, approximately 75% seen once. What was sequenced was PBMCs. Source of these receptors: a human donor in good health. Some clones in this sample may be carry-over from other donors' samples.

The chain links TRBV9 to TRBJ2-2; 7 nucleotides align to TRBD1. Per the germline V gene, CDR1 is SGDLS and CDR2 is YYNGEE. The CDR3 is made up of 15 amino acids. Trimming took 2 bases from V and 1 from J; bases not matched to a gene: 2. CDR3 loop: CASSVGTVNTGELFF. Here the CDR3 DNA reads TGTGCCAGCAGCGTCGGGACAGTGAACACCGGGGAGCTGTTTTTT. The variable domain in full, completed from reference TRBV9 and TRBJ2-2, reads DSGVTQTPKHLITATGQRVTLRCSPRSGDLSVYWYQQSLDQGLQFLIQYYNGEERAKGNILERFSAQQFPDLHSELNLSSLELGDSALYFCASSVGTVNTGELFFGEGSRLTVL.

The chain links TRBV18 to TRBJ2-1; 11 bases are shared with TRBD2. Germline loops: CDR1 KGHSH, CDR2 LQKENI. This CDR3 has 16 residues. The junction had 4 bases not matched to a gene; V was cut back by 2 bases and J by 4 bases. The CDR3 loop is CASSPMTSGKYNEQFF. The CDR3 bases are TGTGCCAGCTCACCAATGACTAGCGGGAAATACAATGAGCAGTTCTTC.

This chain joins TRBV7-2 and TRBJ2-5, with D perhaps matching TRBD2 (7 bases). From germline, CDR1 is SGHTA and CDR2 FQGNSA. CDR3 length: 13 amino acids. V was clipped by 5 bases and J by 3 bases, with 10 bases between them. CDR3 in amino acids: CASSTGTKETQYF. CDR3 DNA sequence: TGTGCCAGCAGCACAGGGACTAAAGAGACCCAGTACTTC.

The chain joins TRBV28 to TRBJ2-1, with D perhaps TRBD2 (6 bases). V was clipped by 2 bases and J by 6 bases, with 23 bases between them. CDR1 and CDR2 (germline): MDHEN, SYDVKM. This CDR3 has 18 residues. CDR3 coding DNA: TGTGCCAGCAGTTTACTCGTCCAACGGGCCCGGAGGGGCAATGAGCAGTTCTTC. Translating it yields CASSLLVQRARRGNEQFF. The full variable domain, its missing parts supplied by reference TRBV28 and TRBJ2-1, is DVKVTQSSRYLVKRTGEKVFLECVQDMDHENMFWYRQDPGLGLRLIYFSYDVKMKEKGDIPEGYSVSREKKERFSLILESASTNQTSMYLCASSLLVQRARRGNEQFFGPGTRLTVL.

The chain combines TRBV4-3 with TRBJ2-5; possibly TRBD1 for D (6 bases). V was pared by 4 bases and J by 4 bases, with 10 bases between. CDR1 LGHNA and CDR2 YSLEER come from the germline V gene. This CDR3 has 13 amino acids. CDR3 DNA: TGCGCCAGCAGCCCACAGGGTGGAGAGACCCAGTACTTC. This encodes CASSPQGGETQYF.

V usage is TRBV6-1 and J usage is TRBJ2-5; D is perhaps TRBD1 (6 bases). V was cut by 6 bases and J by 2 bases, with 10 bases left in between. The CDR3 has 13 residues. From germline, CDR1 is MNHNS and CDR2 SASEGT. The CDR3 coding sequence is TGTGCCAGCAGATCCGGGACACAAGAGACCCAGTACTTC. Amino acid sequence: CASRSGTQETQYF.

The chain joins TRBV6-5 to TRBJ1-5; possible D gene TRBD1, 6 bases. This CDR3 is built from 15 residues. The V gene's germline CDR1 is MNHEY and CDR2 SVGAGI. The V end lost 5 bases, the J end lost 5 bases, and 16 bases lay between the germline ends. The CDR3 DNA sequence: TGTGCCAGCAGTCTCTCCGGACAGAGCTATCAGCCCCAGCATTTT. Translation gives CASSLSGQSYQPQHF.

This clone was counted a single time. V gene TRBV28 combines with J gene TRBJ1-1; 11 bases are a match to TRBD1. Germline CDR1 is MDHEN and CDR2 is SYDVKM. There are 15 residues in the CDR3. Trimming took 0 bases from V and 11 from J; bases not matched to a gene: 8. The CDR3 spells CASSLWTGQGAHAFF. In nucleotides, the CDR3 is TGTGCCAGCAGTTTATGGACCGGACAGGGGGCGCATGCTTTCTTT.

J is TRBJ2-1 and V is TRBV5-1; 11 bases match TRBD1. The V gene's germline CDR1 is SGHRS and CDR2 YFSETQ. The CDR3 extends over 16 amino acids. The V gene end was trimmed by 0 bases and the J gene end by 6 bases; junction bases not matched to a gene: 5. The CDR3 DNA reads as TGCGCCAGCAGCTTGGAGCCGGGACAGGGGGGCAATGAGCAGTTCTTC. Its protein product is CASSLEPGQGGNEQFF. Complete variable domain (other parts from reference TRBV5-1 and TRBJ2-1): KAGVTQTPRYLIKTRGQQVTLSCSPISGHRSVSWYQQTPGQGLQFLFEYFSETQRNKGNFPGRFSGRQFSNSRSEMNVSTLELGDSALYLCASSLEPGQGGNEQFFGPGTRLTVL.

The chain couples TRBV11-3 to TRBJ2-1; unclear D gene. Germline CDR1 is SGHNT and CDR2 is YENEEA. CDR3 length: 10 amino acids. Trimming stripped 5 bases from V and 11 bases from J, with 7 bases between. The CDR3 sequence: CASSNHKQFF. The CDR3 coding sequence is TGTGCCAGCAGCAACCACAAGCAGTTCTTC.

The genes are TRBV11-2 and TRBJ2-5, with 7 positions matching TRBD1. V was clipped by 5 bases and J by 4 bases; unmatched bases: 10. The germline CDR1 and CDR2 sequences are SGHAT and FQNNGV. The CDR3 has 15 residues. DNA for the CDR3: TGTGCCAGCAGCGTACAGGGGAGAGGGGGAGAGACCCAGTACTTC. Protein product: CASSVQGRGGETQYF.

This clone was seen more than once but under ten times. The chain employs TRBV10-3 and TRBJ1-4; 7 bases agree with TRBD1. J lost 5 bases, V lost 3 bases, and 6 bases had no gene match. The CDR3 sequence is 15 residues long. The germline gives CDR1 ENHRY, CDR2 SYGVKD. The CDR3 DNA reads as TGTGCCATCAGTGATACCGGGGACAGCAATGAAAAACTGTTTTTT. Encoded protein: CAISDTGDSNEKLFF.

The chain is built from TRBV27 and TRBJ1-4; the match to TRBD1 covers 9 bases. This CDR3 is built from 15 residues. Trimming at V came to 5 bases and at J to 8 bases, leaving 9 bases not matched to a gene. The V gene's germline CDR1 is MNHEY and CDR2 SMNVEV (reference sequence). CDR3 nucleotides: TGTGCCAGCAGTGTCCGGGACAGGGCCTGGGAAAAACTGTTTTTT. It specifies CASSVRDRAWEKLFF.